This is a list of T cell receptor beta chains from one sample in a study of blood T cell repertoires in COVID-19. This table comes from immunoSEQ multiplex PCR, and its TCRdb copy is limited to in-frame clones, with some not included. Among tens of thousands of clones listed, roughly 89% were seen once. The sample was peripheral blood. The receptor source for this set is a man aged 35-49 years with COVID-19, enrolled during active disease. The CDR3 runs from the conserved cysteine through the conserved F or W. The D gene is left open where the match is weak. Some rows mark clone size as missing; the rest say once, few, many or name a class of expanded clone.

TRBJ1-4,once,-,TRBV6-2/TRBV6-3,TGTGCCAGCAGTTCGTTTTTTGTCGGGGGACTAAATGAAAAACTGTTTTTT,CASSSFFVGGLNEKLFF
TRBJ1-6,-,-,TRBV30,TGTGCCTGGAGTACCTCCCCGGGACTCTCGAGGCATAATTCACCCCTCCACTTT,CAWSTSPGLSRHNSPLHF
TRBJ2-7,-,-,TRBV27,TGTGCCAGCAGAGATTTCAGCGGGCCCCCCTACGAGCAGTACTTC,CASRDFSGPPYEQYF
TRBJ2-7,-,-,TRBV14,TGTGCCAGCAGCCCCCGGGGAGGAGGGGTATACGAGCAGTACTTC,CASSPRGGGVYEQYF
TRBJ1-3,-,TRBD1,TRBV2,TGTGCCAGCAGTGAGTGGCAGGGGGCCTCTGGAAACACCATATATTTT,CASSEWQGASGNTIYF
TRBJ1-1,few,-,TRBV5-3,TGTGCCAGAAGCTTCGGCACTGAAGCTTTCTTT,CARSFGTEAFF
TRBJ2-5,once,TRBD2,TRBV5-1,TGCGCCAGCAGACTAGCGGGGGAGCAAGAGACCCAGTACTTC,CASRLAGEQETQYF
TRBJ2-3,once,TRBD1,TRBV19,TGTGCCAGTAGTCCCATTCGGGGACAGGGTGCAGATACGCAGTATTTT,CASSPIRGQGADTQYF
TRBJ1-2,-,TRBD1,TRBV10-3,TGTGCCATCAGTGACGAGGGGGCGATTGGCTACACCTTC,CAISDEGAIGYTF
TRBJ1-4,-,TRBD1,TRBV5-1,TGCGCCAGCAGCGCCGAACAGGGGGTTAATGAAAAACTGTTTTTT,CASSAEQGVNEKLFF
TRBJ2-7,once,-,TRBV19,TGTGCCAGCGGCGCAGGTCTCTCCTACGAGCAGTACTTC,CASGAGLSYEQYF
TRBJ2-7,-,TRBD1,TRBV28,TGTGCCAGCAGTAGTCCCGCCCGGGGACAGATCTACTACGAGCAGTACTTC,CASSSPARGQIYYEQYF
TRBJ2-1,once,TRBD2,TRBV4-1,TGCGCCAGCAGCCAATCTCCGGGACTAGGGGCCAATGAGCAGTTCTTC,CASSQSPGLGANEQFF
TRBJ1-2,-,TRBD1,TRBV19,TGTGCCAGTAAGACGACCGGGACAGCCATCTATGGCTACACCTTC,CASKTTGTAIYGYTF
TRBJ2-1,-,TRBD2,TRBV29-1,TGCAGCGTCGCCCTGGGACTAGCGGGCTTAGACAATGAGCAGTTCTTC,CSVALGLAGLDNEQFF
TRBJ1-1,few,-,TRBV7-9,TGTGCCGGCCTAGGCGGGAACACTGAAGCTTTCTTT,CAGLGGNTEAFF
TRBJ2-7,-,TRBD1,TRBV15,TGTGCCACCAGCAGAGAAACTGACAGGGCCTACGAGCAGTACTTC,CATSRETDRAYEQYF
TRBJ1-4,-,TRBD1,TRBV19,TGTGCCAGTATCATTAGGCGGACAGGGGCAACTAATGAAAAACTGTTTTTT,CASIIRRTGATNEKLFF
TRBJ2-1,-,-,TRBV13,TGTGCCAGCAGCAACCGGGGTACGGCCTACAATGAGCAGTTCTTC,CASSNRGTAYNEQFF
TRBJ2-5,-,-,TRBV5-1,TGCGCCAGCAGTTCCTTCGGGGATCTCCAAGAGACCCAGTACTTC,CASSSFGDLQETQYF
TRBJ1-5,-,-,TRBV28,TGTGCCAGTGGGTCAAACCGGGATGATTTTCAGCCCCAGCATTTT,CASGSNRDDFQPQHF
TRBJ2-7,-,TRBD1,TRBV19,TGTGCCAGTAGTATCGGGACAGGGAGGCACGAGCAGTACTTC,CASSIGTGRHEQYF
TRBJ1-1,-,-,TRBV15,TGTGCCACCAGCAGAGCCGACCAGGGATTCTCTGAAGCTTTCTTT,CATSRADQGFSEAFF
TRBJ2-1,-,-,TRBV5-1,TGCGCCAGCAGCTTGGTCCGGGACAGGGTACTAGCGGGAAAGAGGAATGAGCAGTTCTTC,CASSLVRDRVLAGKRNEQFF
TRBJ2-7,few,-,TRBV5-4,TGTGCCAGCAGCTCTATTAGCTCCTACGAGCAGTACTTC,CASSSISSYEQYF
TRBJ2-5,-,TRBD1,TRBV5-1,TGCGCCAGCAGCTTAGGCAGGGGGCTTGGACAAGAGACCCAGTACTTC,CASSLGRGLGQETQYF
TRBJ2-3,-,TRBD2,TRBV9,TGTGCCAGCAGCGTAGGAACTAGCGCAAGCACAGATACGCAGTATTTT,CASSVGTSASTDTQYF
TRBJ2-3,few,-,TRBV7-3,TGTGCCAGCAGCCTAGATCGGGGGGCGGCAGATACGCAGTATTTT,CASSLDRGAADTQYF
TRBJ1-3,-,-,TRBV11-3,TGTGCCAGCAGCTTAGAAACGGCTGGAAACACCATATATTTT,CASSLETAGNTIYF
TRBJ1-1,-,-,TRBV30,TGTGCCTGTAACAGGGAACGGGGCACTGAAGCTTTCTTT,CACNRERGTEAFF
TRBJ2-6,-,-,TRBV11-2,TGTGCCAGCAGCTTACCTTCTGGGGCCAACGTCCTGACTTTC,CASSLPSGANVLTF
TRBJ1-4,-,TRBD1,TRBV30,TGTGCCTGGAGTGCCCCGGGACAGCTTAATGAAAAACTGTTTTTT,CAWSAPGQLNEKLFF
TRBJ2-5,-,-,TRBV4-2,TGTGCCAGCAGCCAAGGACTAGGGGAGACCCAGTACTTC,CASSQGLGETQYF
TRBJ2-5,-,-,TRBV7-9,TGTGCCAGCAGCTTAACAGGGTTTAGGGAGACCCAGTACTTC,CASSLTGFRETQYF
TRBJ1-4,-,TRBD1,TRBV5-1,TGCGCCAGCAGCTTGGGGACAGGGGTGACTAATGAAAAACTGTTTTTT,CASSLGTGVTNEKLFF
TRBJ2-5,-,-,TRBV2,TGTGCCAGCAGTGAACTGGGAGGTTCTAAAGAGACCCAGTACTTC,CASSELGGSKETQYF